Presented here are 9 T cell receptor beta chains from one specimen sequenced in a study of T cells after yellow fever vaccination. TCRdb passed the 5' RACE reads through MiXCR, listing each CDR3 protein once. The table lists 500,000 to 550,000 distinct CDR3 sequences, 21% of them singletons, with 15% to 20% in the top ten. The source material was PBMCs, sampled 21 days after the first yellow fever vaccination. Every receptor here comes from a man younger than 30 who received the YFV17D yellow fever vaccine.

V and J are TRBV7-2 and TRBJ2-2; D is unresolved. CDR1 SGHTA and CDR2 FQGNSA come from the germline V gene. This CDR3 has 15 residues. V lost 5 bases to trimming and J lost 4 bases, with 14 bases between them. Here the CDR3 DNA reads TGTGCCAGCAGCCCCGGAAGTCTTCGCACCGGGGAGCTGTTTTTT. Translated, it gives CASSPGSLRTGELFF.

This clonotype was seen a handful of times. The V and J genes are TRBV4-3 and TRBJ2-1; 8 bases fit TRBD1. Germline V gene sequence: CDR1 LGHNA, CDR2 YSLEER. With 1 base clipped from V and 0 bases from J, the junction kept 5 bases outside the gene matches. The CDR3 runs to 17 residues. This chain's CDR3 is CASSQGTGRISYNEQFF. Here the CDR3 DNA reads TGCGCCAGCAGCCAAGGGACAGGGAGAATCTCCTACAATGAGCAGTTCTTC.

This clonotype was found a few times. The genes are TRBV29-1 and TRBJ1-5; no clear D. Between the trimmed V and J ends, which lost 7 bases and 5 bases, there was a span of 15 bases. The CDR3 length is 13 residues. The germline V gene encodes CDR1 SQVTM and CDR2 ANQGSEA. The CDR3 loop reads CSARLGRYQPQHF. The CDR3 DNA sequence: TGCAGCGCCCGCCTGGGCAGGTATCAGCCCCAGCATTTT.

This clonotype has a handful of counts. The chain joins TRBV10-3 to TRBJ1-1; D uncertain. The CDR3 is made up of 12 amino acids. Looked up from germline, CDR1 is ENHRY and CDR2 is SYGVKD. V was cut by 3 bases and J by 5 bases, with 7 bases left in between. CDR3 in DNA: TGTGCCATCAGTGACGTGGGAACTGAAGCTTTCTTT. Translated, it gives CAISDVGTEAFF.

J is TRBJ1-3 and V is TRBV28; no clear D gene. Trimming removed 7 bases from V and 0 bases from J, with 16 bases in between. The CDR3 contains 16 residues. The germline CDR1 and CDR2 sequences are MDHEN and SYDVKM. The CDR3 bases are TGTGCCAGCACCCCCTCGGCAGGAGCCTCTGGAAACACCATATATTTT. This encodes CASTPSAGASGNTIYF.

V gene TRBV5-6 combines with J gene TRBJ1-1, with 11 bases that match TRBD1. CDR3 size: 15 residues. J gave up 3 bases and V 3 bases, and 4 bases lay outside the gene matches. Germline V gene sequence: CDR1 SGHDT, CDR2 YYEEEE. CDR3 nucleotides: TGTGCCAGCAGCTGGGACAGGGGGTCAGACACTGAAGCTTTCTTT. Translated, it gives CASSWDRGSDTEAFF.

In this sample, this clonotype turned up a few times. This CDR3 reads CASSFFTSGATDTQYF. The CDR3 region has the DNA TGTGCCAGCAGCTTTTTCACTAGCGGTGCCACAGATACGCAGTATTTT. The chain uses TRBV11-2 and TRBJ2-3; 8 positions match TRBD2. V lost 3 bases, J lost 2 bases, and 7 bases stayed unmatched. CDR1 is SGHAT, CDR2 FQNNGV, per germline. There are 16 residues in the CDR3.

This clonotype has more than one count but fewer than ten. The CDR3 is CASSKRTGTGTEAFF. The CDR3 coding sequence is TGTGCCAGCAGTAAGAGGACAGGGACGGGCACTGAAGCTTTCTTT. This sequence joins TRBV12-3 or TRBV12-4 and TRBJ1-1; 8 nucleotides line up with TRBD1. Unmatched junction bases numbered 9, after V lost 5 bases and J lost 4 bases. There are 15 residues in the CDR3.

This clonotype was recorded a few times. V gene TRBV5-1 combines with J gene TRBJ1-4; TRBD1 agrees at 8 bases. This CDR3 region has 15 residues. The germline V gene has CDR1 SGHRS and CDR2 YFSETQ. The V segment lost 5 bases and the J segment 8 bases; nucleotides outside the gene matches: 11. CDR3: CASSFQGQGGEKLFF. In DNA, the CDR3 is TGCGCCAGCAGTTTTCAAGGACAGGGAGGCGAAAAACTGTTTTTT.